This T cell receptor (beta chain) was recorded in a study of blood T cell repertoires in COVID-19. At the level of the study: Nucleic acid was either cDNA or gDNA, and it came from T cells, B-cell-depleted T cells, or PBMCs.

The data were produced by immunoSEQ multiplex PCR, yet TCRdb's version contains in-frame clones alone and is incomplete. This sample has 130,000 to 150,000 clones, with about 89% found just once. The ends lost 4 bases at V and 4 bases at J; junction bases unmatched: 7. This CDR3 has 15 residues. Looked up from germline, CDR1 is SGHKS and CDR2 is YYEKEE (reference sequence). The chain recombines TRBV5-5 with TRBJ2-5; 10 bases are a match to TRBD2. The sample consisted of peripheral blood. The TCR originated in an elderly man with acute or convalescent COVID-19. CDR3 nucleotides: TGTGCCAGCAGCCTCGAGTCTAGCGGGGGAGAGACCCAGTACTTC. Translation: CASSLESSGGETQYF.